What follows are 30 T cell receptor beta chains derived from one specimen sequenced in a study of tumor-infiltrating lymphocytes in glioblastoma multiforme. TCRB libraries came from RNA via three nested multiplex PCR rounds. Each CDR3 protein gets one entry after TCRdb re-called the multiplex PCR reads with MiXCR. Here the sample spans 8,900 or so distinct CDR3 sequences, about 70% being singletons. The sample taken for sequencing was brain tumor tissue. These receptors were obtained from a male donor with glioblastoma.

This clonotype came up many times. V is TRBV20-1 and J is TRBJ2-1; no reliable D call. This CDR3 is 14 amino acids long. V lost 2 bases, J lost 10 bases, and 18 bases lay in between. CDR1 and CDR2 (germline): DFQATT, SNEGSKA (reference sequence). The CDR3: CSARHSTLAREQFF. The CDR3 DNA reads TGCAGTGCTAGACATTCTACCCTCGCCAGGGAGCAGTTCTTC.

V gene TRBV11-2 combines with J gene TRBJ2-1; 11 bases fit TRBD2. J was trimmed by 7 bases and V by 1 base; bases with no gene match: 12. The germline gives CDR1 SGHAT, CDR2 FQNNGV. CDR3 size: 18 residues. CDR3 in amino acids: CASSLAPLAGGVINEQFF. CDR3 bases: TGTGCCAGCAGCTTAGCCCCCCTAGCGGGAGGTGTGATAAATGAGCAGTTCTTC. The full variable domain, rest sourced from reference TRBV11-2 and TRBJ2-1, is EAGVAQSPRYKIIEKRQSVAFWCNPISGHATLYWYQQILGQGPKLLIQFQNNGVVDDSQLPKDRFSAERLKGVDSTLKIQPAKLEDSAVYLCASSLAPLAGGVINEQFFGPGTRLTVL.

A remark on this clonotype: This is likely a read error, given that the CDR3 carries no conserved phenylalanine or tryptophan at its end. This chain uses TRBV20-1 with TRBJ2-1; TRBD2 matches at 12 bases. The ends lost 3 bases at V and 7 bases at J; junction bases unmatched: 10. This CDR3 comprises 16 residues. In germline, CDR1 is DFQATT, CDR2 SNEGSKA (reference sequence). The CDR3, as DNA: TGCAGTGCTAGTCGCCCCGGACTAGCGGGAATGAATGAGCAGTTCGTC. Translation: CSASRPGLAGMNEQFV.

This clonotype was observed many times. This rearrangement joins TRBV6-5 to TRBJ2-5; 8 nucleotides align to TRBD2. Trimming cost V 2 bases and J 4 bases; bases outside gene matches: 3. Germline loops: CDR1 MNHEY, CDR2 SVGAGI. The CDR3 extends over 14 amino acids. CDR3 DNA sequence: TGTGCCAGCAGTTACAAGGCGGGAGGAGAGACCCAGTACTTC. Translating it yields CASSYKAGGETQYF.

This chain joins TRBV20-1 and TRBJ2-7; D not certain. With 0 bases removed from V and 0 bases from J, the gap between germline ends came to 6 bases. Germline CDR1 is DFQATT and CDR2 is SNEGSKA (reference sequence). The CDR3 length is 13 residues. CDR3 DNA sequence: TGCAGTGCTAGAGAACAATACTCCTACGAGCAGTACTTC. Protein: CSAREQYSYEQYF.

Concerning this clonotype: Its ends do not fully match the called genes, so a read error is possible. The rearrangement joins TRBV6-2 or TRBV6-3 to TRBJ1-1; 8 nucleotides line up with TRBD1. Germline V gene data show CDR1 as MNHEY and CDR2 as SVGEGT. The CDR3 is 15 residues long. CDR3: CVTAGQDIKNTEVFF. The CDR3 bases are TGTGTCACCGCGGGACAGGATATAAAGAACACTGAAGTTTTCTTT.

On this clonotype: The germline gene is not matched at one end of the junction; a read error may be the cause. The rearrangement links TRBV6-5 to TRBJ1-4; D gene ambiguous. Looked up from germline, CDR1 is MNHEY and CDR2 is SVGAGI. There are 15 residues in the CDR3. CDR3: CASSYTTGVNEKLFF. In DNA form, the CDR3 reads TGTGCAAGCAGTTATACGACCGGGGTCAATGAAAAACTGTTTTTT.

This rearrangement joins TRBV29-1 to TRBJ2-7; the D is unclear. V lost 6 bases and J 2 bases, leaving 14 bases between the germline ends. This CDR3 has 13 residues. Looked up from germline, CDR1 is SQVTM and CDR2 is ANQGSEA. CDR3 DNA sequence: TGCAGCGTCCAAACTATTGACCCCTACGAGCAGTACTTC. This sequence encodes CSVQTIDPYEQYF.

The rearrangement joins TRBV11-3 to TRBJ1-1; no firm D call. Trimming shortened V by 5 bases and J by 2 bases, and 18 bases separated the two germline ends. The CDR3 runs 16 residues. CDR1 SGHNT and CDR2 YENEEA come from the germline V gene. The CDR3 loop reads CASSLKGAGLNTEAFF. The CDR3 nucleotides are TGTGCCAGCAGCCTCAAGGGTGCAGGACTAAACACTGAAGCTTTCTTT. Supplemented by reference TRBV11-3 and TRBJ1-1, the full variable domain reads EAGVVQSPRYKIIEKKQPVAFWCNPISGHNTLYWYLQNLGQGPELLIRYENEEAVDDSQLPKDRFSAERLKGVDSTLKIQPAELGDSAVYLCASSLKGAGLNTEAFFGQGTRLTVV.

About this clonotype itself: Relative to the germline gene, one junction end is altered; a read error may explain this. The chain links TRBV6-5 to TRBJ2-3; D is unclear. CDR1 MNHEY and CDR2 SVGAGI come from the germline V gene. The CDR3 runs 15 residues. CDR3 region: CAGSPSWSCTDTRYF. The CDR3 DNA is TGTGCCGGCAGTCCCTCCTGGTCGTGCACAGATACGCGGTATTTT.

The rearrangement joins TRBV12-3 or TRBV12-4 to TRBJ2-7; either TRBD1 or TRBD2 may supply D (6 bases each). The V end lost 7 bases, the J end lost 6 bases, and 16 bases lay between the germline ends. The CDR3 runs 13 residues. The CDR3 coding sequence is TGTGCCAGCACCCAAGGGGGGTACGGCGAGCAGTACTTC. Translation: CASTQGGYGEQYF.

Points on this clonotype: At one end, the junction sequence differs from germline, possibly due to a read error. This chain links TRBV5-1 with TRBJ2-1, with D tentatively TRBD1 or TRBD2 (5 bases each). The CDR3 length is 18 residues. The germline V gene encodes CDR1 SGHRS and CDR2 YFSETQ. The CDR3 is CASSSMSGPSPAYIEQFF. CDR3 nucleotides: TGCGCCAGCAGCTCGATGTCGGGGCCAAGTCCCGCCTACATTGAGCAGTTCTTC.

As concerns this clonotype: At one of its ends the junction is not consistent with the germline gene, which may arise from a read error. The V call is TRBV11-2, the J call TRBJ1-1; 9 nucleotides match TRBD1. The CDR3 loop spans 17 amino acids. CDR1 and CDR2 (germline): SGHAT, FQNNGV. The CDR3 sequence is CARSAQPGQGGRTEAFF. The CDR3 bases are TGTGCCAGAAGCGCACAGCCGGGACAGGGAGGGAGAACTGAGGCTTTCTTT.

This clonotype was detected only a few times. As DNA, the CDR3 is TGTGCCAGCAGCCTCCCGGGAGAGGGGGTAAGGGAGGCCCAGTACTTC. This translates into CASSLPGEGVREAQYF. This chain joins TRBV11-1 and TRBJ2-5; TRBD1 or TRBD2 may be the D gene (6 bases each). This CDR3 has 16 residues. V lost 5 bases to trimming and J lost 9 bases, with 25 bases between them. Germline V gives CDR1 SGHAT, CDR2 FQDESV (reference sequence).

The chain carries TRBV20-1 and TRBJ1-2; possible D gene TRBD1, 5 bases. The CDR3 is 13 residues long. Trimming took off 5 bases at V and 4 bases at J, with 14 bases between the two ends. Per germline, CDR1 DFQATT and CDR2 SNEGSKA (reference sequence). The CDR3 DNA sequence: TGCAGTGCTCGGGGGGAGGCCACCTATGGCTACACCTTC. This translates into CSARGEATYGYTF.

V gene TRBV4-2 combines with J gene TRBJ2-3; 10 bases fit TRBD2. The trim removed 5 bases at V and 6 bases at J, leaving 8 bases unmatched. The CDR3 totals 15 residues. CDR1 and CDR2 (germline): LGHNA, YNFKEQ. For the CDR3, the DNA is TGTGCCAGCAGCGTTGAGCGGGGGGGTACGGATACGCAGTATTTT. It translates to CASSVERGGTDTQYF.

This clonotype was recorded at least ten times. V usage is TRBV5-1 and J usage is TRBJ1-2, with no clear D. The CDR3 loop spans 15 amino acids. The V end lost 0 bases, the J end lost 8 bases, and 17 bases lay between the germline ends. Germline values: CDR1 SGHRS, CDR2 YFSETQ. CDR3 coding DNA: TGCGCCAGCAGCTTGGAAGGGATACAGTTCGGGGGCTACACCTTC. Encoded protein: CASSLEGIQFGGYTF.

The chain combines TRBV12-3 or TRBV12-4 with TRBJ1-5, with TRBD1 identical over 7 bases. With 4 bases clipped from V and 4 bases from J, the junction kept 4 bases outside the gene matches. This CDR3 has 14 amino acids. CDR3 DNA: TGTGCCAGCAGTTCACAGGGGCCTAATCAGCCCCAGCATTTT. Protein product: CASSSQGPNQPQHF.

J is TRBJ1-1 and V is TRBV20-1; D is possibly TRBD1 (5 bases). CDR1 and CDR2 from the germline V gene are DFQATT and SNEGSKA (reference sequence). Trimming stripped 0 bases from V and 6 bases from J, with 17 bases between. CDR3 length: 15 amino acids. The CDR3 is CSARDGGGLGSEAFF. CDR3 sequence (DNA): TGCAGTGCTAGAGATGGGGGGGGACTTGGGTCTGAAGCTTTCTTT.

About this clonotype itself: The junction does not match germline at one end; this may be a read error. This chain connects TRBV10-3 to TRBJ2-1; 7 positions agree with TRBD1. Germline loops: CDR1 ENHRY, CDR2 SYGVKD. The CDR3 runs to 17 residues. In DNA form, the CDR3 reads TGTGCCATCAGTGGCCAGGGGGAGACGGGCCCCTACAATGGGCAGTTCTTC. This sequence encodes CAISGQGETGPYNGQFF.

This clonotype was seen just once. Sequence at one end of the junction differs from germline and may be a read error. The chain employs TRBV11-2 and TRBJ2-1; 7 bases agree with TRBD2. The length of the CDR3 is 19 residues. Germline assignment: CDR1 SGHAT and CDR2 FQNNGV. The CDR3: CASSLDLPPSPGGGDEQFF. CDR3 DNA sequence: TGTGCCAGCAGCTTAGATTTACCACCCTCTCCGGGAGGTGGGGATGAACAGTTCTTC.

In its sample, this clonotype was seen many times. The rearrangement joins TRBV28 to TRBJ1-3; D remains unclear. This CDR3 has 16 residues. Germline V lookup: CDR1 MDHEN, CDR2 SYDVKM. V was pared by 3 bases and J by 1 base, with 13 bases between. The CDR3 region has the DNA TGTGCCAGCAGTTTTGGAGGGAGTGAATCTGGAAACACCATATATTTT. Translated, it gives CASSFGGSESGNTIYF.

J is TRBJ2-3 and V is TRBV11-1; the D gene is possibly TRBD2 (5 bases). The CDR3 consists of 13 residues. The V end was cut by 3 bases, the J end by 2 bases, with 6 bases between. Germline V lookup: CDR1 SGHAT, CDR2 FQDESV (reference sequence). The CDR3 DNA sequence: TGTGCCAGCAGCTTCCGGGACACAGATACGCAGTATTTT. This sequence encodes CASSFRDTDTQYF.

With regard to this clonotype: One end of the junction varies from germline; a read error may be responsible. CDR3 bases: TGTGCCAGCAGCGGGACCGACTCCCCAGATACCCAGTATTTT. Its translation is CASSGTDSPDTQYF. This chain links TRBV5-4 with TRBJ2-3; D is tentatively TRBD1 or TRBD2 (5 bases each). This CDR3 spans 14 amino acids. In germline, CDR1 is SGHNT, CDR2 YYREEE (reference sequence).

With respect to this clonotype: The junction and the germline gene differ at one end; a read error may be behind it. This rearrangement joins TRBV4-1 to TRBJ1-6; no clear D gene. Germline CDR1 MGHRA, CDR2 YSYEKL. The CDR3 sequence is 15 residues long. The CDR3 reads CTSQNLASGVSPLHF. The CDR3 region has the DNA TGCACCAGCCAAAACCTGGCATCTGGGGTTTCACCCCTTCACTTC.

The chain links TRBV11-2 to TRBJ2-1; D gene unclear. The CDR3 runs to 15 residues. The germline gives CDR1 SGHAT, CDR2 FQNNGV. Trimming left V 0 bases short and J 6 bases short, with 12 bases between. The CDR3 loop reads CASSLDRYTINEQFF. The CDR3 coding sequence is TGTGCCAGCAGCTTAGATCGGTATACCATCAATGAGCAGTTCTTC.

Comment on this clonotype: A much bigger clone sits one base away, suggesting this may be a read error. The genes are TRBV15 and TRBJ2-2; D is ambiguous. Trimming stripped 5 bases from V and 6 bases from J, with 13 bases between. Germline V gene lookup returns CDR1 LNHNV and CDR2 YYDKDF (reference sequence). This CDR3 spans 14 amino acids. The chain's CDR3 is CATSDRPIAGELFF. CDR3 DNA: TGTGCCACCAGCGACCGCCCTATCGCCGGGGAGCTGTTTTTT. Looking up the rest from reference TRBV15 and TRBJ2-2 gives the full variable domain: DAMVIQNPRYQVTQFGKPVTLSCSQTLNHNVMYWYQQKSSQAPKLLFHYYDKDFNNEADTPDNFQSRRPNTSFCFLDIRSPGLGDTAMYLCATSDRPIAGELFFGEGSRLTVL.

This rearrangement joins TRBV11-3 to TRBJ2-2; D is possibly TRBD1 (7 bases). V lost 3 bases to trimming and J lost 8 bases, with 13 bases between them. The CDR3 loop spans 14 amino acids. CDR1 and CDR2 (germline): SGHNT, YENEEA. The CDR3 spells CASSLTGTEGELFF. DNA of the CDR3: TGTGCCAGCAGCTTGACAGGGACTGAAGGGGAGCTGTTTTTT.

J is TRBJ2-2 and V is TRBV25-1; possibly TRBD1 or TRBD2 for D (6 bases each). The V and J ends lost 4 bases and 16 bases respectively, with 31 bases between them. The CDR3 runs to 17 residues. Germline V gives CDR1 MGHDK, CDR2 SYGVNS. The CDR3 DNA is TGTGCCAGCAGTGCCCAAGAAGGGCGCCTTGGCACTGGGGGGCCGTTTTTT. Protein sequence: CASSAQEGRLGTGGPFF.

With regard to this clonotype: This is likely a read error, given that the CDR3 carries no conserved phenylalanine or tryptophan at its end. The V gene is TRBV5-6, the J gene TRBJ2-2; D gene uncertain. The length of the CDR3 is 17 residues. Germline V gene data show CDR1 as SGHDT and CDR2 as YYEEEE. Trimming took 5 bases from V and 2 from J, leaving 19 bases between them. CDR3 residues: CASRINPGRLNTGELFS. The CDR3 DNA is TGTGCCAGCAGAATCAATCCGGGCAGGTTAAACACCGGGGAGCTGTTTTCT.